These 18 T cell receptor beta chains came from one sample sequenced in a study of shared T cell receptors in the human thymus. Assay used: immunoSEQ multiplex PCR; TCRdb lists only in-frame clones, some missing. Of under 850,000 clones listed, roughly 90% are singletons. This sample also belongs to another study, concerning human thymus T cells.

Source material: thymocytes. These receptors were collected from a boy younger than two with a congenital heart defect.

The gene calls are TRBV15 and TRBJ2-7; 9 positions agree with TRBD2. Germline V CDR1 and CDR2: LNHNV, YYDKDF (reference sequence). V was clipped by 4 bases and J by 5 bases; unmatched bases: 3. The CDR3 extends over 13 amino acids. The CDR3 DNA reads TGTGCCACCAGCACCAGCGGGAGGCACGAGCAGTACTTC. Translating it yields CATSTSGRHEQYF.

The CDR3 protein is CASSDGRVGNQPQHF. CDR3 sequence (DNA): TGTGCCAGCAGTGATGGGAGGGTTGGCAATCAGCCCCAGCATTTT. J is TRBJ1-5 and V is TRBV6-1; D is undetermined. The CDR3 has 15 residues. V was clipped by 3 bases and J by 2 bases, with 11 bases between them. Germline V gene data show CDR1 as MNHNS and CDR2 as SASEGT.

The chain couples TRBV25-1 to TRBJ1-4; D remains unclear. Germline V gene sequence: CDR1 MGHDK, CDR2 SYGVNS. V lost 1 base to trimming and J lost 8 bases, with 17 bases between them. There are 16 residues in the CDR3. The CDR3 here is CASSESSHGGSEKLFF. CDR3 coding DNA: TGTGCCAGCAGTGAATCAAGTCACGGAGGAAGCGAAAAACTGTTTTTT. The whole variable domain, filled in from reference TRBV25-1 and TRBJ1-4, reads EADIYQTPRYLVIGTGKKITLECSQTMGHDKMYWYQQDPGMELHLIHYSYGVNSTEKGDLSSESTVSRIRTEHFPLTLESARPSHTSQYLCASSESSHGGSEKLFFGSGTQLSVL.

The V and J genes are TRBV5-1 and TRBJ2-5; D is perhaps TRBD1 (6 bases). The DNA end is a closer match to TRBJ2-7, so the J assignment may be wrong. Germline CDR1 is SGHRS and CDR2 is YFSETQ. This CDR3 has 16 residues. The CDR3 nucleotides are TGCGCCAGCAGCTTGAGCTTGGGGGCGCTCTCCTACGAGCAGTACTTC. The encoded protein is CASSLSLGALSYEQYF.

The rearrangement uses TRBV7-9 and TRBJ2-1; 9 nucleotides align to TRBD2. J gave up 8 bases and V 0 bases, and 11 bases lay outside the gene matches. Per germline, CDR1 SEHNR and CDR2 FQNEAQ (reference sequence). There are 17 residues in the CDR3. The CDR3 DNA reads as TGTGCCAGCAGCTTAGCTCAGGCTAGCGGGATGAAGGATGAGCAGTTCTTC. This encodes CASSLAQASGMKDEQFF.

The chain combines TRBV6-1 with TRBJ2-1; 12 bases align to TRBD2. The CDR3 has 18 amino acids. Germline CDR1 reads MNHNS; CDR2 reads SASEGT. The V and J ends lost 2 bases and 7 bases, in that order; junction bases with no gene match: 12. The chain's CDR3 is CASSERASGRAFGNEQFF. The CDR3 bases are TGTGCCAGCAGTGAACGGGCTAGCGGGAGGGCCTTCGGGAATGAGCAGTTCTTC.

The chain employs TRBV28 and TRBJ1-3; D is undetermined. V was pared by 2 bases and J by 0 bases, with 14 bases between. Germline CDR1 and CDR2: MDHEN and SYDVKM. This CDR3 has 17 amino acids. This chain's CDR3 is CASSLLAGSGSGNTIYF. The CDR3 nucleotides read TGTGCCAGCAGTTTACTTGCGGGGTCAGGCTCTGGAAACACCATATATTTT.

The V call is TRBV7-8, the J call TRBJ2-3; 8 bases agree with TRBD2. In germline, CDR1 is SGHVS, CDR2 FQNEAQ. After removal of 8 bases from V and 6 bases from J, the junction contained 13 bases not matched to a gene. This CDR3 has 15 residues. The CDR3 is CASRKGGSGKDTQYF. CDR3 sequence (DNA): TGTGCCAGCCGCAAAGGTGGTAGCGGGAAGGATACGCAGTATTTT.

The chain joins TRBV29-1 to TRBJ1-2; weak D call: TRBD1 (6 bases). The V gene's germline CDR1 is SQVTM and CDR2 ANQGSEA. Trimming took 0 bases from V and 4 from J, leaving 15 bases between them. This CDR3 contains 15 residues. Written as DNA, the CDR3 is TGCAGCGTTGAAGATCCAGGGGAGTGTGGCTATGGCTACACCTTC. Protein: CSVEDPGECGYGYTF.

The chain uses TRBV19 and TRBJ2-1, with a tentative D call TRBD2 (5 bases). In germline, CDR1 is LNHDA, CDR2 SQIVND (reference sequence). This CDR3 is 12 amino acids long. V shed 5 bases and J shed 12 bases, with 14 bases lying between them. The CDR3: CASSGSGSGQFF. In DNA, the CDR3 is TGTGCCAGTAGTGGTAGTGGGAGCGGGCAGTTCTTC.

The chain joins TRBV30 to TRBJ2-4, with 10 bases fitting TRBD2. J gave up 2 bases and V 3 bases, and 19 bases lay outside the gene matches. Germline V gene data show CDR1 as GTSNPN and CDR2 as SVGIG (reference sequence). The CDR3 is made up of 20 amino acids. CDR3: CAWRSPSGRGDRVSKNIQYF. CDR3 nucleotides: TGTGCCTGGAGGTCCCCTAGCGGGAGAGGGGATAGGGTGTCCAAAAACATTCAGTACTTC.

The CDR3 DNA reads as TGTGCCAGCAGTTCCCAGCGCGGGAGCCGCTACGAGCAGTACTTC. It specifies CASSSQRGSRYEQYF. The chain recombines TRBV6-5 with TRBJ2-5, with 7 positions matching TRBD2. Near its end, the DNA agrees better with TRBJ2-7, so the J call may be wrong. From germline, CDR1 is MNHEY and CDR2 SVGAGI. The CDR3 runs 15 residues.

The rearrangement uses TRBV4-3 and TRBJ2-1; TRBD1 is a possible D gene (5 bases). Trimming removed 0 bases at V and 7 bases at J, with 13 bases between. CDR1 is LGHNA and CDR2 is YSLEER in the germline V gene. The length of the CDR3 is 15 residues. The DNA for the CDR3 is TGCGCCAGCAGCCAAGATAGGGGAAACGGGAATGAGCAGTTCTTC. It codes for CASSQDRGNGNEQFF.

This clone turned up a few times. The CDR3 sequence is CASSLTGKETQYF. The CDR3 DNA is TGTGCCAGCAGTTTAACAGGAAAAGAGACCCAGTACTTC. J is TRBJ2-5 and V is TRBV28, with D perhaps TRBD1 (5 bases). Trimming removed 2 bases from V and 3 bases from J, with 7 bases in between. The CDR3 is 13 residues long. Germline CDR1 reads MDHEN; CDR2 reads SYDVKM.

J is TRBJ2-5 and V is TRBV4-3; 7 nucleotides agree with TRBD1. Unmatched junction bases numbered 12, after V lost 0 bases and J lost 2 bases. Germline CDR1 is LGHNA and CDR2 is YSLEER. The CDR3 runs 18 residues. CDR3 DNA: TGCGCCAGCAGCCAAGATGGGAGAATACAGGGGAGACAAGAGACCCAGTACTTC. It codes for CASSQDGRIQGRQETQYF.

This clone was seen once. The chain carries TRBV4-3 and TRBJ1-1, with 8 bases that match TRBD1. V lost 0 bases, J lost 1 base, and 10 bases stayed unmatched. The germline V gene encodes CDR1 LGHNA and CDR2 YSLEER. The CDR3 is 18 amino acids. The CDR3 region is CASSQDGQGARRNTEAFF. DNA for the CDR3: TGCGCCAGCAGCCAAGATGGACAGGGCGCCCGGCGGAACACTGAAGCTTTCTTT.

In this sample, this clone turned up once. The J gene is TRBJ2-5, the V gene TRBV30; TRBD2 matches 11 bases. Per germline, CDR1 GTSNPN and CDR2 SVGIG (reference sequence). Trimming removed 7 bases from V and 6 bases from J; junction bases left unmatched: 13. This CDR3 is 15 amino acids long. CDR3 DNA: TGTGCCTCCTCTTTAGCGGGAGGGGGTCAAAAGACCCAGTACTTC. It codes for CASSLAGGGQKTQYF. Together with reference TRBV30 and TRBJ2-5, the CDR3 gives the full variable domain: SQTIHQWPATLVQPVGSPLSLECTVEGTSNPNLYWYRQAAGRGLQLLFYSVGIGQISSEVPQNLSASRPQDRQFILSSKKLLLSDSGFYLCASSLAGGGQKTQYFGPGTRLLVL.

V is TRBV30 and J is TRBJ2-7, with TRBD1 matching 9 bases. The CDR3 has 16 residues. Germline V gives CDR1 GTSNPN, CDR2 SVGIG (reference sequence). Trimming removed 3 bases from V and 4 bases from J; junction bases left unmatched: 13. The CDR3 region has the DNA TGTGCCTGGAGGGCCCAAACCGGGACAGGGTATTACGAGCAGTACTTC. Encoded protein: CAWRAQTGTGYYEQYF.